This T cell receptor (beta chain) emerged from a study of blood T cells in healthy people across ages. In the case of this clonotype: Antigen: not known.

Whole-study findings and limits: Using unsorted PBMCs precluded a conclusive naive versus antigen-experienced comparison. A roughly linear fall in TCR beta diversity per million T cells was seen with increasing age. Researchers report that TCR beta diversity correlated strongly with naive T cell percentage.

The authors ran a second PCR of 7 to 11 cycles using a sample-barcoded 5' primer and a J-beta primer mix. TCRdb re-derived calls from the 5' RACE reads in MiXCR, one entry per CDR3 protein. The table includes about 1,800,000 distinct CDR3 sequences, approximately 30% detected once. The sequenced sample was blood. The receptor's source is a woman between 25 and 40 years old in good health.

The CDR3, as DNA: TGTGCCAGCAGCTTAGTAGGGAACTTGGAGCAGTTCTTC. Translating it yields CASSLVGNLEQFF. The rearrangement joins TRBV7-9 to TRBJ2-1; D is unresolved. The germline V gene has CDR1 SEHNR and CDR2 FQNEAQ (reference sequence). V was trimmed by 1 base and J by 10 bases, leaving 11 bases between them. This CDR3 region has 13 residues.